These 10 T cell receptor beta chains originate from one sample sequenced in a study of vaccination effects on CD4 cells after COVID-19. ViraFEST used viral peptide pools to expand antigen-specific CD4+ T cells before sequencing. The authors isolated CD4+ T cells after nine to eleven days of culture. The vaccine recipients had no prior SARS-CoV-2 infection, with negative nucleocapsid antibodies. The repertoire was sequenced with immunoSEQ multiplex PCR; TCRdb's copy has only in-frame clones and lacks some. Among about 73,000 clones listed, 60% to 85% were seen once. Which antigens these TCRs recognize remains unknown. Material: CD4+ T cells from PBMCs cultured with SARS-CoV-2 spike peptides, obtained before COVID-19 vaccination. These receptors originate from a human donor who received a COVID-19 vaccine.

The J gene is TRBJ2-1, the V gene TRBV7-2, with D perhaps matching TRBD2 (6 bases). The CDR3 covers 15 residues. In germline, CDR1 is SGHTA, CDR2 FQGNSA. Trimming stripped 1 base from V and 2 bases from J, with 9 bases between. CDR3 coding DNA: TGTGCCAGCAGCTTAGAGCGGGCCCCCTACAATGAGCAGTTCTTC. This codes for CASSLERAPYNEQFF.

This clone was observed a few times. The rearrangement joins TRBV11-2 to TRBJ1-3; TRBD1 agrees at 8 bases. Trimming took 5 bases from V and 8 from J; bases not matched to a gene: 2. The CDR3 is made up of 12 amino acids. Germline-derived CDR1 and CDR2 are SGHAT and FQNNGV. CDR3: CASSQGAYTIYF. CDR3 DNA: TGTGCCAGCAGCCAGGGGGCATACACCATATATTTT.

The V and J genes are TRBV15 and TRBJ2-1; 8 bases are shared with TRBD2. V was clipped by 3 bases and J by 14 bases; unmatched bases: 15. Germline V gene lookup returns CDR1 LNHNV and CDR2 YYDKDF (reference sequence). The CDR3 has 15 residues. The CDR3 bases are TGTGCCACCAGCAGCGGGGGGGAGACCTACCATGGGAAGTTCTTC. Protein: CATSSGGETYHGKFF.

V usage is TRBV7-8 and J usage is TRBJ1-3; possible D gene TRBD1, 6 bases. The CDR3 covers 16 residues. Germline V gene sequence: CDR1 SGHVS, CDR2 FQNEAQ. V shed 5 bases and J shed 0 bases, with 14 bases lying between them. CDR3 amino acids: CASSPWGASSGNTIYF. CDR3 DNA: TGTGCCAGCAGCCCCTGGGGGGCCTCCTCTGGAAACACCATATATTTT.

This chain links TRBV19 with TRBJ1-5; D is unresolved. V lost 6 bases to trimming and J lost 0 bases, with 9 bases between them. Germline CDR1 LNHDA, CDR2 SQIVND (reference sequence). The CDR3 runs to 14 residues. In DNA form, the CDR3 reads TGTGCCAGTAGGATGACGGTTAGCAATCAGCCCCAGCATTTT. This gives the protein CASRMTVSNQPQHF.

The chain carries TRBV10-3 and TRBJ1-5; no firm D call. CDR1 and CDR2 from the germline V gene are ENHRY and SYGVKD. V lost 6 bases and J lost 3, with 9 bases in between. The CDR3 is 13 amino acids. The CDR3 nucleotides are TGTGCCATCAGAGAAATCGACAATCAGCCCCAGCATTTT. It is translated as CAIREIDNQPQHF.

The rearrangement joins TRBV5-1 to TRBJ1-1; D unresolved. The CDR3 sequence is 13 residues long. Per the germline V gene, CDR1 is SGHRS and CDR2 is YFSETQ. V lost 0 bases to trimming and J lost 7 bases, with 10 bases between them. The DNA for the CDR3 is TGCGCCAGCAGCTTGGAGTTAGAGAATGAAGCTTTCTTT. It yields the protein CASSLELENEAFF.

V is TRBV4-1 and J is TRBJ2-5, with 9 bases that match TRBD2. CDR3 length: 18 amino acids. CDR1 is MGHRA and CDR2 is YSYEKL in the germline V gene. Losses at the gene ends were 0 bases for V and 5 bases for J; bases not matched to a gene: 13. As DNA, the CDR3 is TGCGCCAGCAGCCAAGAATTCGTGCGGGGGGGCCGTTCGGAGACCCAGTACTTC. As protein: CASSQEFVRGGRSETQYF.

The chain couples TRBV5-1 to TRBJ1-4, with 8 bases lining up with TRBD1. Germline V gene lookup returns CDR1 SGHRS and CDR2 YFSETQ. CDR3 length equals 14 residues. The trim removed 4 bases at V and 8 bases at J, leaving 7 bases unmatched. This CDR3 is CASSPDREEEKLFF. The CDR3 DNA follows: TGCGCCAGCAGCCCGGACAGGGAAGAAGAAAAACTGTTTTTT.

The chain uses TRBV30 and TRBJ1-6; 8 bases align to TRBD1. V was clipped by 1 base and J by 7 bases; unmatched bases: 0. Looked up from germline, CDR1 is GTSNPN and CDR2 is SVGIG (reference sequence). This CDR3 is built from 13 residues. The CDR3 loop is CAWSGTGNSPLHF. CDR3 bases: TGTGCCTGGAGTGGGACAGGGAATTCACCCCTCCACTTT.